The present TCR beta chain was sequenced within a study of HIV-infected patients and healthy controls. The V and J ends lost 4 bases and 4 bases respectively, with 14 bases between them. The germline V gene encodes CDR1 SGHRS and CDR2 YFSETQ. This CDR3 region has 14 residues. This clonotype was counted at least ten times. Its antigen is not identified. About 500 ng RNA was reverse transcribed with alpha and beta constant-region primers. Using multiplexing indices, alpha and beta chain libraries were generated apart by chain-specific third strand synthesis. TCRdb re-called the 5' RACE reads through MiXCR, storing one row per CDR3 protein. The data contain some 20,000 distinct CDR3 sequences, 12% of them singletons. Study observations and caveats: During therapy, HIV-associated CDR3s fell significantly in frequency, while CMV-associated CDR3s did not change significantly. Compared with healthy controls, HIV-infected patients showed less CDR3 sharing between individuals. Untreated HIV+ repertoires had roughly threefold fewer distinct CDR3s and lower Shannon diversity than healthy controls. Size-matching overweighted rare events from HIV-infected data when comparing patients with controls.

No cell fractionation was done, so the repertoire covers all unsorted peripheral blood T cells. The source is an adult in good health. This rearrangement joins TRBV5-1 to TRBJ1-1; no firm D call. Sequencing was done on a sample of blood. DNA for the CDR3: TGCGCCAGCAGCCCCCTGATAACGGGCACTGAAGCTTTCTTT. It encodes CASSPLITGTEAFF.